Listed below are T cell receptor beta chains from one sample, sequenced in a study of OX40 agonist ivuxolimab in advanced cancers. Using immunoSEQ multiplex PCR, the repertoire was profiled, and TCRdb retains in-frame clones only, with some absent. The sample has about 38,000 clones; 65% to 90% are singletons. Sequenced material: CD4+ or CD8+ T cells sorted from blood, taken in a trial of the OX40 agonist ivuxolimab. These receptors all come from an adult with an advanced solid tumor such as melanoma, head and neck, liver or kidney cancer. CDR3s include the opening cysteine and the closing phenylalanine or tryptophan. D genes are given only for firm matches. A clone size is listed for some rows: how often the clone was seen (once, few, many), or a class if it is expanded.

TRBJ1-2 | - | TRBV6-6 | - | TGTGCCAGCCAACCCAACAGGGAGGGTGGCTACACCTTC | CASQPNREGGYTF
TRBJ1-1 | - | TRBV5-1 | TRBD1 | TGCGCCAGCAGCTCGACAGGGCCCAGGAACACTGAAGCTTTCTTT | CASSSTGPRNTEAFF
TRBJ2-7 | - | TRBV7-8 | TRBD2 | TGTGCCACCATTAGCGGGGAATTATCGGGCGAGCAGTACTTC | CATISGELSGEQYF
TRBJ1-1 | - | TRBV6-5 | - | TGTGCCAGCAGTCTCAGCGGGGGCACTGAAGCTTTCTTT | CASSLSGGTEAFF
TRBJ2-1 | - | TRBV6-5 | TRBD1 | TGTGCCAGCAGAAGGGGACAGTACAATGAGCAGTTCTTC | CASRRGQYNEQFF
TRBJ2-5 | - | TRBV18 | - | TGTGCCAGCTCACCGGGGCAGGGAGGAGAGACCCAGTACTTC | CASSPGQGGETQYF
TRBJ2-2 | - | TRBV28 | - | TGTGCCAGCAGTTTAAACACCGGGGAGCTGTTTTTT | CASSLNTGELFF
TRBJ1-3 | - | TRBV19 | TRBD1 | TGTGCCAGTACTCCGGGACAGGGGTCCGGAAACACCATATATTTT | CASTPGQGSGNTIYF
TRBJ2-7 | - | TRBV5-4 | TRBD1 | TGTGCCAGCAGCCCTGGACAGGAGGCCTACGAGCAGTACTTC | CASSPGQEAYEQYF
TRBJ2-7 | - | TRBV27 | TRBD2 | TGTGCCAGCAGTTTGACTAGCGGTTACTACGAGCAGTACTTC | CASSLTSGYYEQYF
TRBJ2-5 | few | TRBV12-5 | TRBD1 | TGTGCTAGTGGTTTGCCTGGGACAGCAGAGACCCAGTACTTC | CASGLPGTAETQYF
TRBJ1-4 | - | TRBV6-5 | - | TGTGCCAGCAGAGCTCCCCGGGAAGATGAAAAACTGTTTTTT | CASRAPREDEKLFF
TRBJ2-1 | - | TRBV27 | TRBD2 | TGTGCCAGCAGTTTACAGACTAGCGGCTACAATGAGCAGTTCTTC | CASSLQTSGYNEQFF
TRBJ1-4 | - | TRBV27 | - | TGTGCCAGCAGTTTAGTCTCAACTAATGAAAAACTGTTTTTT | CASSLVSTNEKLFF
TRBJ2-1 | - | TRBV7-7 | TRBD2 | TGTGCCAGCAGCTTAGAACTAGCGAAGAACAATGAGCAGTTCTTC | CASSLELAKNNEQFF
TRBJ2-3 | - | TRBV23-1 | - | TGCGCCAGCAGTACCCCGAGGGGGATCGGCACAGATACGCAGTATTTT | CASSTPRGIGTDTQYF